Sequencing of this T cell receptor beta chain was carried out in a study of T cell repertoires in cytomegalovirus infection. The overall study: Researchers turned to recently identified HLA-C-restricted CMV epitopes as well as well-studied HLA-B-restricted ones. From public TCR beta signatures came an indication of both CMV infection and matching HLA type. Overall study results and limits: In two of eight donors, the top clonotype was HLA-C-restricted CMV-specific.

The length of the CDR3 is 13 residues. Germline V gives CDR1 SEHNR, CDR2 FQNEAQ (reference sequence). Losses at the gene ends were 2 bases for V and 7 bases for J; bases not matched to a gene: 4. MiXCR, run by TCRdb on the reads, gives a single entry per CDR3 protein. The top ten clones hold roughly 18% of a sample with some 700,000 distinct CDR3 sequences, 30% to 35% of them seen once. This clonotype was detected only a few times. The antigen remains unidentified. The chain carries TRBV7-9 and TRBJ2-7; 8 bases fit TRBD2. The source of this sequence is a human donor in good health (CMV status not recorded). Some clones in this sample may be carry-over from other donors' samples. Specimen: cultured PBMCs, collected from culture after CMV antigen stimulation. The CDR3 spells CASSLSSGREQYF. As DNA, the CDR3 is TGTGCCAGCAGCTTATCCAGCGGGAGAGAGCAGTACTTC.